The 8 T cell receptor beta chains reported below all come from one sample, sequenced in a study of shared clonotypes between healthy human individuals. Sequencing was performed with immunoSEQ multiplex PCR; in TCRdb, only in-frame clones are kept and a portion is missing. This table holds about 2.4 million clones, approximately 92% found once. The sequenced sample consisted of naive CD4+ T cells sorted from blood. Subset specified: CD45RA+ positively selected. These receptors came from a man aged 18 to 29 in good health.

The table lists this clone with a few counts. The V and J genes are TRBV6-5 and TRBJ2-3; 7 bases line up with TRBD1. The CDR3 extends over 15 amino acids. Per germline, CDR1 MNHEY and CDR2 SVGAGI. The ends lost 2 bases at V and 1 base at J; junction bases unmatched: 3. This CDR3 reads CASSYEGAGTDTQYF. Here the CDR3 DNA reads TGTGCCAGCAGTTACGAGGGGGCCGGCACAGATACGCAGTATTTT.

V is TRBV21-1 and J is TRBJ2-1; the table's D call, TRBD2, was not checked against the DNA. TRBV21-1 is flagged as a pseudogene. CDR3 length equals 14 residues. Written as DNA, the CDR3 is TGTGCCAGCAGCAAACACCCCTTAGCCAATGAGCAGTTCTTC. Translation gives CASSKHPLANEQFF.

The CDR3 nucleotides read TGCGCCAGCAGCCAAGATAAGGGCGGCACCTATGGCTACACCTTC. It codes for CASSQDKGGTYGYTF. The V call is TRBV4-3, the J call TRBJ1-2; D not resolved. The V and J ends lost 0 bases and 4 bases respectively, with 12 bases between them. CDR1 LGHNA and CDR2 YSLEER come from the germline V gene. This CDR3 comprises 15 residues.

V usage is TRBV21-1 and J usage is TRBJ2-7; the DNA was not compared with TRBD2, the D call given in the table. TRBV21-1 is a documented pseudogene. The CDR3 extends over 17 amino acids. DNA for the CDR3: TGTGCCAGCAGCAAAGTTGACGCCCCGGCGAAACGGGGCGAGCAGTACTTC. The encoded protein is CASSKVDAPAKRGEQYF.

The rearrangement uses TRBV5-5 and TRBJ1-2, with D unresolved. V lost 4 bases and J lost 8, with 15 bases in between. The germline gives CDR1 SGHKS, CDR2 YYEKEE (reference sequence). The CDR3 is 13 residues long. The DNA for the CDR3 is TGTGCCAGCAGCGCCACCCCTCAAGTGGGCTACACCTTC. As protein: CASSATPQVGYTF. The full variable domain, rest sourced from reference TRBV5-5 and TRBJ1-2, is DAGVTQSPTHLIKTRGQQVTLRCSPISGHKSVSWYQQVLGQGPQFIFQYYEKEERGRGNFPDRFSARQFPNYSSELNVNALLLGDSALYLCASSATPQVGYTFGSGTRLTVV.

About this clone: At one end the junction does not follow the germline gene, possibly because of a read error. Other nucleotide sequences in the sample specify the same CDR3. The chain carries TRBV7-7 and TRBJ2-3; D is uncertain. Germline values: CDR1 SSHAT, CDR2 FNYEAQ (reference sequence). This CDR3 region has 13 residues. The CDR3 bases are TGTGCTAGCAGCTTAGGAGCCACAGATACGCAGTATTTT. Its translation is CASSLGATDTQYF. Variable domain in full (rest from reference TRBV7-7 and TRBJ2-3): GAGVSQSPRYKVTKRGQDVTLRCDPISSHATLYWYQQALGQGPEFLTYFNYEAQPDKSGLPSDRFSAERPEGSISTLTIQRTEQRDSAMYRCASSLGATDTQYFGPGTRLTVL.

This chain links TRBV18 with TRBJ2-2, with a weak D call TRBD2 (5 bases). The V end was cut by 8 bases, the J end by 0 bases, with 13 bases between. The CDR3 is made up of 15 amino acids. The germline V gene has CDR1 KGHSH and CDR2 LQKENI. CDR3 nucleotide sequence: TGTGCCAGCCCCAAGGAGGTTTCGAACACCGGGGAGCTGTTTTTT. Its protein product is CASPKEVSNTGELFF. The complete variable domain, with remaining parts taken from reference TRBV18 and TRBJ2-2, reads NAGVMQNPRHLVRRRGQEARLRCSPMKGHSHVYWYRQLPEEGLKFMVYLQKENIIDESGMPKERFSAEFPKEGPSILRIQQVVRGDSAAYFCASPKEVSNTGELFFGEGSRLTVL.

The chain combines TRBV5-4 with TRBJ2-5, with D unresolved. This CDR3 is built from 15 residues. V lost 4 bases and J lost 1, with 14 bases in between. In germline, CDR1 is SGHNT, CDR2 YYREEE (reference sequence). CDR3 nucleotide sequence: TGTGCCAGCAGCCCCGCAGGAGCCGTCCAAGAGACCCAGTACTTC. It translates to CASSPAGAVQETQYF.